This T cell receptor beta chain was captured in a study of shared clonotypes between healthy human individuals. This CDR3 has 14 residues. Germline assignment: CDR1 WNHNN and CDR2 SYGVQD (reference sequence). V lost 2 bases, J lost 7 bases, and 11 bases lay in between. Selected positively for CCR7 and CD45RO-negative, naive CD8 cells excluded terminally differentiated effector memory CD45RA+ cells. Sequencing was performed with immunoSEQ multiplex PCR; in TCRdb, only in-frame clones are kept and a portion is missing. Among about 800,000 clones listed, 96% were seen once. The clonotype was recovered from a man in his thirties or forties in good health. The chain couples TRBV10-1 to TRBJ1-4, with a weak D call TRBD1 (6 bases). The sequencing sample was made of naive CD8+ T cells sorted from blood. The CDR3 region is CASSETGIGEKLFF. The DNA for the CDR3 is TGCGCCAGCAGTGAGACAGGGATCGGTGAAAAACTGTTTTTT.